A selection of T cell receptor beta chains follows, all from one sample in a study of T cells after yellow fever vaccination. Each CDR3 protein gets one entry after TCRdb re-called the 5' RACE reads with MiXCR. In the table there are about 300,000 distinct CDR3 sequences, 6.8% of which are singletons. Sequenced material: PBMCs, taken more than 35 days after the first yellow fever vaccination. The receptors here all came from a man aged 18 to 35 who received the YFV17D yellow fever vaccine. The CDR3 runs from the conserved cysteine through the conserved F or W.

>TRBV11-1
CASSLEWTERELFF
>TRBV7-6
CASSLVSQGLFTTDTQYF
>TRBV10-3
CAISDRVSSYEQYF
>TRBV27
CASRTGTFDSIREQYF
>TRBV5-6
CASSFSGGPNYGYTF
>TRBV5-4
CASRAGGRGNEQFF
>TRBV7-9
CASSILGGAHGYTF
>TRBV6-2/TRBV6-3
CASATGSGGSTEAFF
>TRBV20-1
CSARGVPKNIQYF
>TRBV7-2
CASSYQGFSYNEQFF
>TRBV7-6
CASSLVGHFANTGELFF
>TRBV5-8
CASSDRLAGPYRETQYF
>TRBV10-3
CATVGERNSNQPQHF
>TRBV14
CASSHSYNEQFF
>TRBV7-6
CASRLTLADNEQFF
>TRBV27
CASSFNLRTGSYTGYTF
>TRBV7-2
CASSFNRGNYGYTF
>TRBV7-8
CASSFGEKLFF
>TRBV7-2
CASSPTGGAETQYF
>TRBV7-9
CASSLETSTDTQYF
>TRBV29-1
CSAQGDAGGYTF
>TRBV24-1
CATSDPDINEQFF
>TRBV29-1
CSVVGDRGRADTEAFF
>TRBV12-5
CASGYRVRETQYF
>TRBV15
CATSRDRGAGETQYF
>TRBV12-3/TRBV12-4
CASTQNGGGFEQYF
>TRBV20-1
CSARSGVVTGELFF
>TRBV5-1
CVSSFSTTRQETQYF
>TRBV6-5
CASSYEFVAGGNTGELFF
>TRBV5-1
CASSQRTSGAYNEQFF
>TRBV27
CASSPTKEGNQPQHF
>TRBV20-1
CSARLGGTQPQHF
>TRBV6-2/TRBV6-3
CASEQQGRGYEQYF
>TRBV28
CASSPGDLQASYNSPLHF
>TRBV6-2/TRBV6-3
CASSRVGHLPYEQYF
>TRBV7-2
CASSPGSGWQPQHF
>TRBV4-3
CASSQKRGGEGYQPQHF
>TRBV7-2
CASSFGQGLNYGYTF
>TRBV6-2/TRBV6-3
CASSYPEDRGLGTQYF
>TRBV7-9
CASSLRSSLGNEQFF
>TRBV5-1
CASSVGRDRDYGYTF
>TRBV28
CASIRSDSGRTEAFF
>TRBV20-1
CSARGDRGSYGYTF
>TRBV5-1
CASSLAARADDNEQFF
>TRBV7-9
CASSNRDRHTQYF
>TRBV7-9
CASSLPSRETQYF
>TRBV6-1
CASRRGTDNRGEKLFF
>TRBV12-3/TRBV12-4
CASSSAGYGTQYF
>TRBV5-1
CASSPDGGQPQHF
>TRBV18
CASSLLPGLAAEQFF
>TRBV28
CASSLPVGLTVTQYF
>TRBV5-1
CASSLPEFTGTDTQYF
>TRBV5-1
CASSWGDRPGELFF
>TRBV6-2/TRBV6-3
CASSYPDRGWPNEQFF
>TRBV6-1
CASSMDPHAKETQYF
>TRBV9
CASSEDSGEDTEAFF
>TRBV28
CASRGSGPTIYGYTF
>TRBV20-1
CSASGTYEQYF
>TRBV20-1
CSASSSGGAGVDTQYF
>TRBV19
CASSTGQDEEAFF